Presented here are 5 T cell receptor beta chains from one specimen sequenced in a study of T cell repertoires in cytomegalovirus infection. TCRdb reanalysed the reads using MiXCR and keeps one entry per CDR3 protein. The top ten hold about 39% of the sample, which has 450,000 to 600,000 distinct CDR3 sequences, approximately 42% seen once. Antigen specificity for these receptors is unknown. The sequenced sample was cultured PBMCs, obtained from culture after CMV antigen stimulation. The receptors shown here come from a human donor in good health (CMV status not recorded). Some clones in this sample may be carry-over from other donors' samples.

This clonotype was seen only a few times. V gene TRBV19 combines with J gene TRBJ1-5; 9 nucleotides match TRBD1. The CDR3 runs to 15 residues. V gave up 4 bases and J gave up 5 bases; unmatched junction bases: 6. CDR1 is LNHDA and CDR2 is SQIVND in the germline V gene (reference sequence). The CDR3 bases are TGTGCCAGTAGTACCGGGACAGGGCTCCATCAGCCCCAGCATTTT. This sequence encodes CASSTGTGLHQPQHF.

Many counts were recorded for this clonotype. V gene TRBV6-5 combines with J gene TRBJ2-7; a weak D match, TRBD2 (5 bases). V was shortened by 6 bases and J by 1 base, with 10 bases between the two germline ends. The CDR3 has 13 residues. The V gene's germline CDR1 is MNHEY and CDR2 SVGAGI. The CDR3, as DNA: TGTGCCAGCAGCCCCCCGGGATCCTACGAGCAGTACTTC. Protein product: CASSPPGSYEQYF.

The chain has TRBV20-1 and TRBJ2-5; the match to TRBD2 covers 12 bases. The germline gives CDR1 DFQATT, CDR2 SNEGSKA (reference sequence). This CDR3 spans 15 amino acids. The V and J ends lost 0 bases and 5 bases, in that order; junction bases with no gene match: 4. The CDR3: CSARDRTSGVETQYF. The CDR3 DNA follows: TGCAGTGCTAGAGATAGGACTAGCGGGGTGGAGACCCAGTACTTC.

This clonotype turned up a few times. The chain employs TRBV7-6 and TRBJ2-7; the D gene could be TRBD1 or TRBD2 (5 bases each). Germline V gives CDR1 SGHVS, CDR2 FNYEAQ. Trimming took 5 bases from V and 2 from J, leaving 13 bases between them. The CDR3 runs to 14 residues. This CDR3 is CASSQKGDAYEQYF. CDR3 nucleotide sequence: TGTGCCAGCAGCCAAAAAGGGGACGCCTACGAGCAGTACTTC.

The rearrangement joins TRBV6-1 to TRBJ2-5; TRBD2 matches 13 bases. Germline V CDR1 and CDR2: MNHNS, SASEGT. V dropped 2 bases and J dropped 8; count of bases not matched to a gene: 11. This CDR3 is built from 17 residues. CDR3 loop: CASSEFRTSGSTLTQYF. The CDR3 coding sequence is TGTGCCAGCAGTGAATTCCGGACTAGCGGGAGTACGCTAACCCAGTACTTC.